Listed below are T cell receptor beta chains from one sample, sequenced in a study of T cell clones after liver transplantation. Libraries were prepared by immunoSEQ multiplex PCR; TCRdb keeps only in-frame clonotypes and omits some of them. Altogether some 45,000 clones are present, roughly 86% being singletons, with the ten largest covering more than 2%. Sequencing was performed on CD4+ T cells from blood, taken 24 months after liver transplant. Source of these receptors: a human patient who received a liver transplant. The graft donor may be the source of some T cells. Each CDR3 is given with its conserved first and last residue. D genes are given only for firm matches. The size of a clone is reported for some rows only, either as once, few or many, or as a class for expanded clones.

>TRBJ1-3|.|TRBV6-6|TRBD1
CASTNRGTAGNTIYF
TGTGCCAGCACTAACAGGGGCACGGCTGGAAACACCATATATTTT
>TRBJ1-1|.|TRBV7-8|.
CASSTQGRDRAFF
TGTGCCAGCAGCACCCAGGGCAGGGATCGGGCTTTCTTT
>TRBJ2-1|few|TRBV2|TRBD1
CASRGGQGRNEQFF
TGTGCCAGCAGGGGGGGACAGGGCAGGAATGAGCAGTTCTTC
>TRBJ2-2|.|TRBV6-1|TRBD1
CASSHRGPTAGELFF
TGTGCCAGCAGCCACAGGGGACCAACCGCCGGGGAGCTGTTTTTT
>TRBJ2-5|.|TRBV21-1|.
CASSAKRGPEETQYF
TGTGCCAGCAGCGCAAAAAGGGGGCCAGAGGAGACCCAGTACTTC
>TRBJ2-1|.|TRBV5-1|.
CASSVTNIGISSYNEQFF
TGCGCCAGCAGCGTCACCAATATAGGTATCAGCTCCTACAATGAGCAGTTCTTC
>TRBJ2-3|.|TRBV2|.
CASSRDLSTDTQYF
TGTGCCAGCAGCCGGGACCTGAGCACAGATACGCAGTATTTT
>TRBJ2-3|once|TRBV7-2|.
CASSLGGNQGDTQYF
TGTGCCAGCAGCTTAGGAGGAAACCAGGGCGATACGCAGTATTTT
>TRBJ2-3|.|TRBV5-6|TRBD1
CASSLGTGVTDTQYF
TGTGCCAGCAGCTTGGGGACAGGGGTCACAGATACGCAGTATTTT
>TRBJ2-1|.|TRBV13|TRBD2
CASSLAGLAGEGSYNEQFF
TGTGCCAGCAGCTTAGCAGGACTAGCGGGAGAAGGGTCCTACAATGAGCAGTTCTTC